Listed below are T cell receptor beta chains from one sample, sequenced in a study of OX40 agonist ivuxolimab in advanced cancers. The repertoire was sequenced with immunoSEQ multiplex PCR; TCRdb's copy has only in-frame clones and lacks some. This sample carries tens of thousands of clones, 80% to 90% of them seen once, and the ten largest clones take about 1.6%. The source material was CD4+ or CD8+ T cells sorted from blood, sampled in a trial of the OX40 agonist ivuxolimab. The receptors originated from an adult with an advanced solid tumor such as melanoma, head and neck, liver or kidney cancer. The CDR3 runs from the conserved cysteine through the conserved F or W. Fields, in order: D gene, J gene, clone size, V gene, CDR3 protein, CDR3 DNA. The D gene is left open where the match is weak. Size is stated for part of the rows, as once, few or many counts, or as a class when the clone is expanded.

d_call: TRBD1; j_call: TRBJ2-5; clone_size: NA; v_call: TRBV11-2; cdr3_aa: CASSPQGDRQETQYF; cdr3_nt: TGTGCCAGCAGCCCCCAGGGGGACAGACAAGAGACCCAGTACTTC
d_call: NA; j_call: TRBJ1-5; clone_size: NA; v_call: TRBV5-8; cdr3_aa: CASRFDRGNQPQHF; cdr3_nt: TGTGCCAGCAGGTTCGATAGGGGAAATCAGCCCCAGCATTTT
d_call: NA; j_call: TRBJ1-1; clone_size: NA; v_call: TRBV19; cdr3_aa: CASSIRGNTEAFF; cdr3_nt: TGTGCCAGTAGTATTAGAGGGAACACTGAAGCTTTCTTT
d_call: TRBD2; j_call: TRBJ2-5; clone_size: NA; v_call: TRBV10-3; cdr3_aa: CATGTSGRPQETQYF; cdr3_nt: TGTGCCACCGGGACTAGCGGGAGGCCCCAAGAGACCCAGTACTTC
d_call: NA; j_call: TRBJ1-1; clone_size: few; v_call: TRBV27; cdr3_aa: CASRAGRNTEAFF; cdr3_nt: TGTGCCAGCAGGGCAGGGCGGAACACTGAAGCTTTCTTT
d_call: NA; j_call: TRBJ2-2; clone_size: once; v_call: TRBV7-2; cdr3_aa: CASSLLGTNTGELFF; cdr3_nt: TGTGCCAGCAGCTTATTGGGGACTAACACCGGGGAGCTGTTTTTT
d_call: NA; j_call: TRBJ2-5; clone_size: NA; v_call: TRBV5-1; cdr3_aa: CASSLVETQYF; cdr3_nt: TGCGCCAGCAGCTTGGTGGAGACCCAGTACTTC
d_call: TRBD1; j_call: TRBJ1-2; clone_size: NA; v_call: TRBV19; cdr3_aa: CASRNPLGQGNGYTF; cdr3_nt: TGTGCCAGTAGAAATCCACTAGGACAGGGGAATGGCTACACCTTC
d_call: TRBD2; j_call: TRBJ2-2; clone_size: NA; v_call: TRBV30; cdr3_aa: CALLRTSGGPNTGELFF; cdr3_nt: TGTGCCTTGCTTCGGACTAGCGGGGGCCCTAACACCGGGGAGCTGTTTTTT
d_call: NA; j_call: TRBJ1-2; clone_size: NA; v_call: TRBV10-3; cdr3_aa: CAIREHTRGYGYTF; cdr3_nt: TGTGCCATCAGGGAACACACCCGAGGCTATGGCTACACCTTC
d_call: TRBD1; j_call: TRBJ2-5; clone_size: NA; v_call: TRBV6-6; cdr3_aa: CASSPPGGERETQYF; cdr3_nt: TGTGCCAGCAGCCCTCCAGGGGGAGAGCGAGAGACCCAGTACTTC
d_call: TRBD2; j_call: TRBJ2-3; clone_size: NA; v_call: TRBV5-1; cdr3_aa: CASSLERLAGTDTQYF; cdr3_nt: TGCGCCAGCAGCTTGGAGCGTCTAGCGGGCACAGATACGCAGTATTTT
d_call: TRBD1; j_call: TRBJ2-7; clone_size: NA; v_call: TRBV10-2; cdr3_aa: CASAGQGYEQYF; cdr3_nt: TGCGCCAGCGCGGGACAGGGGTACGAGCAGTACTTC
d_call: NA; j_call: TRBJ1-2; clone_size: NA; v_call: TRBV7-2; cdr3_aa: CASSTYTERNYGYTF; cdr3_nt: TGTGCCAGCAGCACCTACACGGAACGTAACTATGGCTACACCTTC
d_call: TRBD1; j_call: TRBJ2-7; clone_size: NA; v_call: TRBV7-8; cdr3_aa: CASSSTGSAYEQYF; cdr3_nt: TGTGCCAGCAGCTCGACAGGGTCAGCCTACGAGCAGTACTTC
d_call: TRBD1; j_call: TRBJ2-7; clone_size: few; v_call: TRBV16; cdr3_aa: CASSPRTGGSEQYF; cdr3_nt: TGTGCCAGCAGCCCACGGACAGGGGGATCCGAGCAGTACTTC
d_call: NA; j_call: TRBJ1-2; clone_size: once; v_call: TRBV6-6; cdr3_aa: CASSWTAEDRNYGYTF; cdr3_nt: TGTGCCAGCAGCTGGACGGCCGAAGATAGGAACTATGGCTACACCTTC
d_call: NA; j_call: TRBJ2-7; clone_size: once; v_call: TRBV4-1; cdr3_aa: CASSQGPISTGTRTYEQYF; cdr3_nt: TGCGCCAGCAGCCAAGGTCCGATCTCGACAGGTACTAGGACCTACGAGCAGTACTTC